The sequence of this TCR beta chain was determined in a study of T-cell memory formation after mild COVID-19. Background on the study: Among the donors, TCR clusters were largely specific to each donor. Broader study findings: Confirmation of SARS-CoV-2 specificity was lacking for second-wave clones peaking day 37.

This clonotype came up a few times. As yet, its antigen is unknown. TCRdb re-analysed the 5' RACE reads in MiXCR, keeping a single row per CDR3 protein. The sample holds fewer than 250,000 distinct CDR3 sequences, 27% seen once. The sequenced sample was PBMCs or a T cell subset sorted from them (not recorded which). This clonotype was obtained from an adult woman who had mild COVID-19 (a few samples of this study predate the infection). Cell type and time point are not known.

The CDR3 sequence is CASSLRGGNTGELFF. CDR3 DNA: TGTGCCAGCAGCTTAAGGGGGGGTAACACCGGGGAGCTGTTTTTT. The chain is built from TRBV7-2 and TRBJ2-2, with a possible D match to TRBD2 (7 bases). V was shortened by 2 bases and J by 2 bases, with 9 bases between the two germline ends. Germline V gives CDR1 SGHTA, CDR2 FQGNSA. The CDR3 covers 15 residues.